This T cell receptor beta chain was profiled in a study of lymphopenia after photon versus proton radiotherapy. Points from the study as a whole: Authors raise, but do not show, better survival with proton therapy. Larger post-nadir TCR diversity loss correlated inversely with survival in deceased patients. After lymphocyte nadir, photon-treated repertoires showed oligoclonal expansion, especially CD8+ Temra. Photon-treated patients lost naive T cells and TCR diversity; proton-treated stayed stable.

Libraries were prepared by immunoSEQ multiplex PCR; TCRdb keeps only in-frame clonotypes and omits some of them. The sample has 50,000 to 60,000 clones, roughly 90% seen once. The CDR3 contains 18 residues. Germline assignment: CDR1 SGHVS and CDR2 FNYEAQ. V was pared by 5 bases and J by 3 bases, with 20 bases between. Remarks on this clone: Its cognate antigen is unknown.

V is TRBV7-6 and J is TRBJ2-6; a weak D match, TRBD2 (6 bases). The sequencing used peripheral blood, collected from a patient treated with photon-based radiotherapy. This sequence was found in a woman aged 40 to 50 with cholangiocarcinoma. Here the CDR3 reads CASSPRGGARNGANVLTF. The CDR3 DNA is TGTGCCAGCAGCCCCCGGGGCGGGGCGAGGAATGGGGCCAACGTCCTGACTTTC.